These 32 T cell receptor beta chains originate from one sample sequenced in a study of shared clonotypes between healthy human individuals. Assay used: immunoSEQ multiplex PCR; TCRdb lists only in-frame clones, some missing. The sample contains some 2,000,000 clones, approximately 94% of which appear only once. Positive CCR7 selection of CD45RO-negative cells yielded the naive CD8 cells, and terminally differentiated effector memory CD45RA+ cells were excluded. Sequenced input: naive CD8+ T cells sorted from blood. Every receptor here comes from a man aged 18 to 29 in good health.

The gene calls are TRBV19 and TRBJ2-7; D may be TRBD1 (6 bases). V lost 7 bases and J lost 2, with 18 bases in between. Germline values: CDR1 LNHDA, CDR2 SQIVND (reference sequence). The CDR3 length is 15 residues. The CDR3: CASTPNRDTPYEQYF. The CDR3 DNA sequence: TGTGCCAGTACGCCCAACCGGGACACTCCCTACGAGCAGTACTTC.

The rearrangement joins TRBV19 to TRBJ2-1; 9 bases are shared with TRBD1. Germline loops: CDR1 LNHDA, CDR2 SQIVND (reference sequence). V shed 6 bases, J shed 7 bases, and the junction held 13 bases outside the gene matches. The CDR3 has 16 residues. CDR3: CASSHYRGRSGNEQFF. CDR3 sequence (DNA): TGTGCCAGTAGCCACTACAGGGGGCGTTCGGGGAATGAGCAGTTCTTC.

The rearrangement links TRBV28 to TRBJ1-6, with 7 bases identical to TRBD1. Germline V gene lookup returns CDR1 MDHEN and CDR2 SYDVKM. The CDR3 length is 17 residues. Unmatched junction bases numbered 18, after V lost 6 bases and J lost 10 bases. The CDR3 coding sequence is TGTGCCAGCAGCTCATTCTTGAGACAGGGAAAAGGGTCACCCCTCCACTTT. This gives the protein CASSSFLRQGKGSPLHF.

Of note for this clone: This specimen includes other DNA sequences encoding the same CDR3. The chain couples TRBV5-6 to TRBJ2-7, with a weak D call TRBD2 (5 bases). The CDR3 totals 13 residues. CDR1 is SGHDT and CDR2 is YYEEEE in the germline V gene. V shed 4 bases and J shed 1 base, with 9 bases lying between them. The CDR3 DNA reads as TGTGCCAGCAGCCTCGGGGAGTCCTACGAGCAGTACTTC. It is translated as CASSLGESYEQYF.

The rearrangement uses TRBV29-1 and TRBJ1-3; D is unresolved. With 4 bases removed from V and 2 bases from J, the gap between germline ends came to 9 bases. The CDR3 contains 13 residues. The V gene's germline CDR1 is SQVTM and CDR2 ANQGSEA. The CDR3 sequence is CSVVPATGNTIYF. The CDR3 coding sequence is TGCAGCGTTGTTCCCGCGACTGGAAACACCATATATTTT. The full variable domain, in which reference TRBV29-1 and TRBJ1-3 provide the parts outside the CDR3, is SAVISQKPSRDICQRGTSLTIQCQVDSQVTMMFWYRQQPGQSLTLIATANQGSEATYESGFVIDKFPISRPNLTFSTLTVSNMSPEDSSIYLCSVVPATGNTIYFGEGSWLTVV.

The V gene is TRBV5-5, the J gene TRBJ2-1; 7 nucleotides align to TRBD2. CDR3 size: 12 residues. Germline values: CDR1 SGHKS, CDR2 YYEKEE (reference sequence). V dropped 4 bases and J dropped 8; count of bases not matched to a gene: 3. CDR3 loop: CASSREVDEQFF. CDR3 bases: TGTGCCAGCAGCCGGGAGGTGGATGAGCAGTTCTTC.

This clone was found once. The chain joins TRBV14 to TRBJ2-5; TRBD2 might be the D (6 bases). Germline V gene data show CDR1 as SGHDN and CDR2 as FVKESK. V lost 0 bases to trimming and J lost 1 base, with 12 bases between them. This CDR3 comprises 16 residues. The CDR3, as DNA: TGTGCCAGCAGCCAAGATCGGGGGATGCTCCAAGAGACCCAGTACTTC. As protein: CASSQDRGMLQETQYF.

On this clone: Other DNA sequences from this sample encode an identical CDR3 as well. The V and J genes are TRBV2 and TRBJ2-7; 7 positions agree with TRBD1. The CDR3 is 16 amino acids. J was trimmed by 1 base and V by 1 base; bases with no gene match: 7. The germline CDR1 and CDR2 sequences are SNHLY and FYNNEI. CDR3 bases: TGTGCCAGCAGTGAAGGTCTGGCAGGGGGTTCCTACGAGCAGTACTTC. Its translation is CASSEGLAGGSYEQYF. Complete variable domain (other parts from reference TRBV2 and TRBJ2-7): EPEVTQTPSHQVTQMGQEVILRCVPISNHLYFYWYRQILGQKVEFLVSFYNNEISEKSEIFDDQFSVERPDGSNFTLKIRSTKLEDSAMYFCASSEGLAGGSYEQYFGPGTRLTVT.

V usage is TRBV4-1 and J usage is TRBJ2-3; TRBD2 agrees at 11 bases. CDR3 length equals 16 residues. Germline V gene data show CDR1 as MGHRA and CDR2 as YSYEKL. The V and J ends lost 4 bases and 4 bases, in that order; junction bases with no gene match: 7. CDR3 loop: CASSPRLAGIADTQYF. CDR3 DNA: TGCGCCAGCAGCCCTCGACTAGCGGGGATAGCAGATACGCAGTATTTT.

Points on this clone: The same CDR3 also results from other DNA sequences found in this sample. This chain uses TRBV9 with TRBJ1-1, with 7 bases that match TRBD1. Trimming took 0 bases from V and 4 from J; bases not matched to a gene: 3. In germline, CDR1 is SGDLS, CDR2 YYNGEE. The length of the CDR3 is 14 residues. The CDR3 spells CASSVGGGGTEAFF. The CDR3 DNA reads TGTGCCAGCAGCGTAGGAGGGGGCGGCACTGAAGCTTTCTTT.

The chain joins TRBV7-3 to TRBJ2-7; TRBD1 matches 7 bases. The V segment lost 5 bases and the J segment 2 bases; nucleotides outside the gene matches: 3. The CDR3 is 13 amino acids. The germline V gene encodes CDR1 SGHTA and CDR2 FQGTGA. As DNA, the CDR3 is TGTGCCAGCAGCACAGGGACAGCCTACGAGCAGTACTTC. Its translation is CASSTGTAYEQYF. Supplemented by reference TRBV7-3 and TRBJ2-7, the full variable domain reads GAGVSQTPSNKVTEKGKYVELRCDPISGHTALYWYRQSLGQGPEFLIYFQGTGAADDSGLPNDRFFAVRPEGSVSTLKIQRTERGDSAVYLCASSTGTAYEQYFGPGTRLTVT.

Worth noting for this clone: Other DNA sequences in this specimen translate into the identical CDR3. The chain carries TRBV7-9 and TRBJ2-7; D is undetermined. Germline V gene data show CDR1 as SEHNR and CDR2 as FQNEAQ (reference sequence). The CDR3 is made up of 13 amino acids. V was cut by 5 bases and J by 1 base, with 9 bases left in between. The DNA of the CDR3 is TGTGCCAGCAGCATTGACGGTTCCTACGAGCAGTACTTC. This codes for CASSIDGSYEQYF.

This chain joins TRBV7-9 and TRBJ1-2, with D possibly being TRBD1 (5 bases). The CDR3 spans 15 residues. V lost 5 bases and J lost 8, with 21 bases in between. CDR1 and CDR2 (germline): SEHNR, FQNEAQ (reference sequence). In DNA, the CDR3 is TGTGCCAGCAGCCCTTCCGAGACAGATGACTGGGGCTACACCTTC. It translates to CASSPSETDDWGYTF.

The genes are TRBV2 and TRBJ2-5; 9 bases match TRBD2. This CDR3 has 13 residues. Germline values: CDR1 SNHLY, CDR2 FYNNEI. The J segment lost 4 bases and the V segment lost 7 bases, leaving 4 bases of the junction unmatched. CDR3 amino acids: CASTETSGETQYF. The CDR3 DNA follows: TGTGCCAGCACCGAGACTAGCGGAGAGACCCAGTACTTC.

CDR3 region: CASSQVGTSYNEQFF. Here the CDR3 DNA reads TGCGCCAGCAGCCAAGTAGGGACCTCCTACAATGAGCAGTTCTTC. The chain joins TRBV4-1 to TRBJ2-1, with D tentatively TRBD1 or TRBD2 (5 bases each). Germline values: CDR1 MGHRA, CDR2 YSYEKL. V lost 1 base to trimming and J lost 0 bases, with 7 bases between them. CDR3 length: 15 residues.

The chain combines TRBV4-1 with TRBJ2-4; D possibly matches TRBD1 or TRBD2 (6 bases each). Germline assignment: CDR1 MGHRA and CDR2 YSYEKL. Trimming removed 1 base at V and 5 bases at J, with 15 bases between. The CDR3 totals 16 residues. CDR3 nucleotide sequence: TGCGCCAGCAGCCAAGTACGGGGGCGAGGTGAAAACATTCAGTACTTC. Its translation is CASSQVRGRGENIQYF.

The chain links TRBV4-3 to TRBJ1-3; TRBD1 aligns across 7 bases. The CDR3 runs to 15 residues. J gave up 4 bases and V 0 bases, and 3 bases lay outside the gene matches. CDR1 is LGHNA and CDR2 is YSLEER in the germline V gene. CDR3 sequence: CASSQDQDRGNTIYF. CDR3 in DNA: TGCGCCAGCAGCCAAGATCAGGACAGGGGAAACACCATATATTTT.

The V call is TRBV4-1, the J call TRBJ2-2; D ambiguous. CDR3 length: 15 amino acids. V lost 4 bases, J lost 3 bases, and 12 bases lay in between. Germline lookup yields CDR1 MGHRA and CDR2 YSYEKL. The CDR3 DNA reads as TGCGCCAGCAGCCCAAACACCAAACACACCGGGGAGCTGTTTTTT. This gives the protein CASSPNTKHTGELFF.

V gene TRBV5-4 combines with J gene TRBJ2-7, with D perhaps assigned TRBD1 or TRBD2 (5 bases each). Trimming took 4 bases from V and 1 from J, leaving 15 bases between them. The length of the CDR3 is 15 residues. CDR1 and CDR2 from the germline V gene are SGHNT and YYREEE (reference sequence). The CDR3 loop reads CASSLGKGSSYEQYF. Here the CDR3 DNA reads TGTGCCAGCAGCCTAGGGAAGGGGAGTTCCTACGAGCAGTACTTC. Together with reference TRBV5-4 and TRBJ2-7, the CDR3 gives the full variable domain: ETGVTQSPTHLIKTRGQQVTLRCSSQSGHNTVSWYQQALGQGPQFIFQYYREEENGRGNFPPRFSGLQFPNYSSELNVNALELDDSALYLCASSLGKGSSYEQYFGPGTRLTVT.

The genes are TRBV6-5 and TRBJ2-7; possibly TRBD2 for D (5 bases). CDR1 and CDR2 from the germline V gene are MNHEY and SVGAGI. V was trimmed by 10 bases and J by 0 bases, leaving 13 bases between them. CDR3 length: 13 residues. CDR3 bases: TGTGCCACCTCCCCCCGGGACTCCTACGAGCAGTACTTC. As protein: CATSPRDSYEQYF.

This clone was seen once. The CDR3 protein is CASSTDRPLSYEQYF. The CDR3 DNA sequence: TGCGCCAGCAGCACCGACAGGCCGCTCTCCTACGAGCAGTACTTC. The V and J genes are TRBV5-1 and TRBJ2-7; D is possibly TRBD1 (6 bases). The length of the CDR3 is 15 residues. Germline lookup yields CDR1 SGHRS and CDR2 YFSETQ. V was pared by 4 bases and J by 0 bases, with 14 bases between.

This chain connects TRBV4-1 to TRBJ2-7; D perhaps matches TRBD2 (5 bases). The CDR3 spans 14 residues. The germline gives CDR1 MGHRA, CDR2 YSYEKL. With 4 bases removed from V and 6 bases from J, the gap between germline ends came to 16 bases. CDR3 protein: CASSPRREGSEQYF. CDR3 coding DNA: TGCGCCAGCAGCCCGCGGAGAGAGGGATCCGAGCAGTACTTC.

The genes are TRBV9 and TRBJ2-7; 8 bases line up with TRBD1. V dropped 0 bases and J dropped 3; count of bases not matched to a gene: 5. The CDR3 is 15 residues long. Germline V gene sequence: CDR1 SGDLS, CDR2 YYNGEE. The CDR3 DNA reads as TGTGCCAGCAGCGTAGACGGACAGGGAAACTACGAGCAGTACTTC. It is translated as CASSVDGQGNYEQYF.

With respect to this clone: The same CDR3 is also encoded by other DNA sequences in this sample. This rearrangement joins TRBV5-4 to TRBJ2-3; no clear D gene. The CDR3 runs 12 residues. V was trimmed by 1 base and J by 3 bases, leaving 3 bases between them. From germline, CDR1 is SGHNT and CDR2 YYREEE (reference sequence). CDR3 nucleotides: TGTGCCAGCAGCTTGAGGACAGATACGCAGTATTTT. Protein product: CASSLRTDTQYF.

Only one count was recorded for this clone. This rearrangement joins TRBV7-2 to TRBJ2-5; D is unresolved. Germline V gives CDR1 SGHTA, CDR2 FQGNSA. Trimming removed 1 base at V and 0 bases at J, with 3 bases between. This CDR3 is built from 13 residues. The CDR3 region has the DNA TGTGCCAGCAGCTTAGAGAACCAAGAGACCCAGTACTTC. It codes for CASSLENQETQYF. Looking up the rest from reference TRBV7-2 and TRBJ2-5 gives the full variable domain: GAGVSQSPSNKVTEKGKDVELRCDPISGHTALYWYRQSLGQGLEFLIYFQGNSAPDKSGLPSDRFSAERTGGSVSTLTIQRTQQEDSAVYLCASSLENQETQYFGPGTRLLVL.

V usage is TRBV7-9 and J usage is TRBJ2-2; a weak D match, TRBD1 (6 bases). CDR3 size: 15 residues. Germline loops: CDR1 SEHNR, CDR2 FQNEAQ (reference sequence). Trimming stripped 4 bases from V and 0 bases from J, with 9 bases between. CDR3 sequence (DNA): TGTGCCAGCAGCTGGAGGACAGCGAACACCGGGGAGCTGTTTTTT. Translation: CASSWRTANTGELFF.

The chain couples TRBV6-1 to TRBJ2-3; D gene uncertain. With 2 bases removed from V and 2 bases from J, the gap between germline ends came to 14 bases. The CDR3 runs 16 residues. Germline-derived CDR1 and CDR2 are MNHNS and SASEGT. The chain's CDR3 is CASSEPASFSTDTQYF. Written as DNA, the CDR3 is TGTGCCAGCAGTGAACCGGCCAGTTTCTCCACAGATACGCAGTATTTT.

The genes are TRBV28 and TRBJ1-2; 7 bases align to TRBD1. The CDR3 is made up of 14 amino acids. Trimming removed 5 bases from V and 7 bases from J; junction bases left unmatched: 10. Germline loops: CDR1 MDHEN, CDR2 SYDVKM. The CDR3 DNA reads as TGTGCCAGCAGTCTCGACAGGGTAATTCCTGGCTACACCTTC. It specifies CASSLDRVIPGYTF.

The V call is TRBV29-1, the J call TRBJ1-1, with D uncertain. Trimming took 3 bases from V and 4 from J, leaving 9 bases between them. There are 12 residues in the CDR3. The germline gives CDR1 SQVTM, CDR2 ANQGSEA. The CDR3 loop reads CSVEQVGTEAFF. DNA for the CDR3: TGCAGCGTTGAGCAGGTGGGCACTGAAGCTTTCTTT.

This clone is a singleton in its sample. The chain recombines TRBV6-5 with TRBJ2-3; no definite D call. Germline V gene lookup returns CDR1 MNHEY and CDR2 SVGAGI. V dropped 7 bases and J dropped 6 bases, with 17 bases sitting between them. The CDR3 extends over 14 amino acids. CDR3: CASTGPSLWDTQYF. CDR3 DNA sequence: TGTGCCAGCACTGGGCCCTCCCTATGGGATACGCAGTATTTT.

The chain recombines TRBV29-1 with TRBJ2-7, with TRBD2 matching 7 bases. The CDR3 has 14 amino acids. Trimming took 0 bases from V and 7 from J; bases not matched to a gene: 9. CDR1 and CDR2 (germline): SQVTM, ANQGSEA. The CDR3: CSVEDRGDPGEQYF. The CDR3 DNA reads as TGCAGCGTTGAAGATCGGGGGGACCCCGGGGAGCAGTACTTC.

Only one count was recorded for this clone. The chain combines TRBV2 with TRBJ2-7; tentative D call: TRBD2 (6 bases). CDR1 SNHLY and CDR2 FYNNEI come from the germline V gene. The ends were cut back, 6 bases at V and 0 bases at J, with 12 bases in the middle. This CDR3 has 14 amino acids. The CDR3 sequence is CASRGPGDSYEQYF. CDR3 coding DNA: TGTGCCAGCAGAGGACCGGGGGACTCCTACGAGCAGTACTTC.